This TCR beta chain was captured in a study of T-cell reconstitution after alpha-beta-depleted transplantation in children. The CDR3 runs 15 residues. The V and J ends lost 3 bases and 8 bases respectively, with 22 bases between them. Germline assignment: CDR1 DFQATT and CDR2 SNEGSKA (reference sequence). Researchers prepared the TCRbeta library using unique molecular identifiers, the study reports. TCRdb reprocessed the PCR reads with MiXCR, giving one entry per CDR3 protein. The table shows about 610,000 distinct CDR3 sequences, with under 12% occurring only once. The sequences come from PBMCs from the stem cell graft donor, collected from the stem cell graft. The chain couples TRBV20-1 to TRBJ1-1, with D unclear. The source of this sequence is a human donor who donated a stem cell graft to a child with acute myeloid leukemia. The CDR3 coding sequence is TGCAGTGCTAGGGGTTACCGGGCAGCGACTGCCGAAGCTTTCTTT. Its translation is CSARGYRAATAEAFF.